The 2 T cell receptor beta chains in this list originate from one sample, sequenced in a study of CD8 T cells in ankylosing spondylitis. TCRdb called the 5' RACE reads again in MiXCR, with one record for every CDR3 protein. The sample records over 100,000 distinct CDR3 sequences, roughly 7.3% being singletons. The sample consisted of blood, either unsorted or a sorted T cell fraction (not recorded which). The receptors shown here come from a male donor with ankylosing spondylitis or in good health (not recorded which).

At least ten counts were recorded for this clonotype. The V call is TRBV5-1, the J call TRBJ1-5, with 10 bases identical to TRBD1. Trimming took 2 bases from V and 7 from J; bases not matched to a gene: 3. CDR1 is SGHRS, CDR2 YFSETQ, per germline. The CDR3 runs to 14 residues. The CDR3 is CASSLGDRGQPQHF. The CDR3 DNA reads TGCGCCAGCAGCTTAGGGGACAGGGGCCAGCCCCAGCATTTT.

This clonotype was seen repeatedly, ten times or more. The chain combines TRBV7-8 with TRBJ1-1, with D hard to call. CDR1 SGHVS and CDR2 FQNEAQ come from the germline V gene. Trimming pared 5 bases from V and 3 bases from J, leaving 10 bases between. There are 13 residues in the CDR3. The CDR3 region is CASSPQRDTEAFF. The CDR3 DNA reads as TGTGCCAGCAGCCCTCAGAGGGACACTGAAGCTTTCTTT.